The present entry profiles one TCR beta chain with its context. This sample stems from a study of OX40 agonist ivuxolimab in advanced cancers. The CDR3 runs to 12 residues. V lost 3 bases and J lost 7, with 10 bases in between. Germline-derived CDR1 and CDR2 are MDHEN and SYDVKM. Measured with immunoSEQ multiplex PCR; TCRdb has only the in-frame clones, and not every one. Of around 100,000 clones listed, 75% to 90% were seen once; the top ten hold 0.3% to 0.4%. Source: CD4+ or CD8+ T cells sorted from blood, taken in a trial of the OX40 agonist ivuxolimab. The origin of this receptor is an adult with an advanced solid tumor such as melanoma, head and neck, liver or kidney cancer. The rearrangement links TRBV28 to TRBJ2-7; TRBD1 is a possible D gene (6 bases). The CDR3 DNA sequence: TGTGCCAGCAGTTTGGGGGCAGGAGAGCAGTACTTC. It yields the protein CASSLGAGEQYF.